The 15 T cell receptor beta chains reported below all come from one sample, sequenced in a study of graft-versus-host responses after intestinal transplantation (dated by TCRdb to 2020 to 2022). Library preparation used the immunoSEQ multiplex PCR assay. Sourced from immuneACCESS, this table was stored by TCRdb with only in-frame sequences that have V and J called. A share of the clones is absent; for the studies checked, an unresolved V gene accounts for under half, and the remainder has no known explanation. The sample records about a thousand clones, 84% of which are singletons. Of the sample, about 18% falls within the top ten clones. To isolate intraepithelial and lamina propria lymphocytes from graft specimens, dithiothreitol, EDTA incubations and collagenase D digestion were used. This sample comprised ileum tissue, obtained roughly 110 days after intestinal transplant. The source of these receptors is a human patient who received an intestinal transplant, so some T cells may come from the graft donor.

The V gene is TRBV10-3, the J gene TRBJ2-3; 8 positions match TRBD2. Germline V lookup: CDR1 ENHRY, CDR2 SYGVKD. V was pared by 6 bases and J by 0 bases, with 5 bases of the junction left unmatched. The CDR3 loop spans 15 amino acids. Here the CDR3 DNA reads TGTGCCATCAGGGGGGAGCGGGAGAGCACAGATACGCAGTATTTT. Protein product: CAIRGERESTDTQYF.

The sample holds one count of this clone. The rearrangement joins TRBV6-5 to TRBJ2-1; unclear D gene. The CDR3 loop spans 12 amino acids. CDR1 MNHEY and CDR2 SVGAGI come from the germline V gene. Trimming cost V 2 bases and J 5 bases, with 4 bases left between them. The CDR3 sequence is CASSYLNNEQFF. The CDR3 region has the DNA TGTGCCAGCAGTTACCTAAACAATGAGCAGTTCTTC.

This chain links TRBV6-1 with TRBJ1-4, with D perhaps matching TRBD1 (5 bases). The V and J ends lost 5 bases and 8 bases respectively, with 15 bases between them. CDR3 length: 14 amino acids. Germline V gene data show CDR1 as MNHNS and CDR2 as SASEGT. The CDR3 region is CASSPQASGEKLFF. The CDR3, as DNA: TGTGCCAGCAGTCCACAGGCCTCGGGGGAAAAACTGTTTTTT.

This sequence joins TRBV19 and TRBJ1-1, with unresolved D. V was trimmed by 5 bases and J by 4 bases, leaving 14 bases between them. Per the germline V gene, CDR1 is LNHDA and CDR2 is SQIVND (reference sequence). This CDR3 spans 14 amino acids. The CDR3 nucleotides read TGTGCCAGTAGTCCCCCCGTGGCGGTCACTGAAGCTTTCTTT. Protein product: CASSPPVAVTEAFF.

The J gene is TRBJ2-7, the V gene TRBV4-1; perhaps TRBD1 as D (5 bases). Trimming pared 1 base from V and 5 bases from J, leaving 12 bases between. CDR1 and CDR2 (germline): MGHRA, YSYEKL. This CDR3 contains 14 residues. In nucleotides, the CDR3 is TGCGCCAGCAGCCAAGGACAGTACGCCGACGAGCAGTACTTC. This sequence encodes CASSQGQYADEQYF.

This chain links TRBV5-1 with TRBJ2-5; D may be TRBD2 (6 bases). The CDR3 is 14 amino acids. Germline V gives CDR1 SGHRS, CDR2 YFSETQ. Trimming stripped 0 bases from V and 7 bases from J, with 13 bases between. The CDR3 loop is CASSLATSPGTQYF. CDR3 nucleotides: TGCGCCAGCAGCTTGGCTACTAGCCCGGGGACCCAGTACTTC.

The chain employs TRBV5-1 and TRBJ2-3, with TRBD2 matching 7 bases. This CDR3 has 14 amino acids. With 0 bases clipped from V and 6 bases from J, the junction kept 4 bases outside the gene matches. Germline lookup yields CDR1 SGHRS and CDR2 YFSETQ. In DNA, the CDR3 is TGCGCCAGCAGCTTGGGATGGGAGGGGGATACGCAGTATTTT. Encoded protein: CASSLGWEGDTQYF.

The chain joins TRBV28 to TRBJ2-7, with D hard to call. Germline loops: CDR1 MDHEN, CDR2 SYDVKM. The CDR3 is made up of 11 amino acids. With 3 bases removed from V and 3 bases from J, the gap between germline ends came to 3 bases. CDR3 in amino acids: CASSLGYEQYF. CDR3 in DNA: TGTGCCAGCAGTTTGGGCTACGAGCAGTACTTC.

The chain carries TRBV29-1 and TRBJ2-7; 8 bases line up with TRBD1. Germline CDR1 reads SQVTM; CDR2 reads ANQGSEA. The CDR3 spans 12 residues. Trimming took 4 bases from V and 7 from J; bases not matched to a gene: 6. The DNA of the CDR3 is TGCAGCGTTGGGACAGGGTCAAGGGAGCAGTACTTC. This sequence encodes CSVGTGSREQYF.

V and J are TRBV6-1 and TRBJ1-2; D not resolved. V was pared by 4 bases and J by 4 bases, with 22 bases between. In germline, CDR1 is MNHNS, CDR2 SASEGT. This CDR3 contains 17 residues. CDR3 loop: CASSGTRKCRKTYGYTF. The CDR3 region has the DNA TGTGCCAGCAGTGGAACAAGGAAATGTAGAAAGACCTATGGCTACACCTTC.

The chain uses TRBV19 and TRBJ1-3; 7 nucleotides line up with TRBD1. Losses at the gene ends were 2 bases for V and 2 bases for J; bases not matched to a gene: 0. Germline V CDR1 and CDR2: LNHDA, SQIVND (reference sequence). The CDR3 is made up of 14 amino acids. The CDR3 region has the DNA TGTGCCAGTAGTATACAGGGGGCTGGAAACACCATATATTTT. Protein product: CASSIQGAGNTIYF.

The chain carries TRBV28 and TRBJ1-2; D remains ambiguous. V lost 3 bases to trimming and J lost 6 bases, with 14 bases between them. Germline loops: CDR1 MDHEN, CDR2 SYDVKM. The CDR3 length is 14 residues. CDR3 residues: CASSFEGYFNGYTF. The CDR3 DNA follows: TGTGCCAGCAGTTTTGAAGGGTATTTTAATGGCTACACCTTC.

V gene TRBV30 combines with J gene TRBJ2-1, with TRBD2 matching 11 bases. V trimming: 3 bases; J trimming: 8 bases; junction bases outside the gene matches: 9. The CDR3 length is 15 residues. The germline V gene encodes CDR1 GTSNPN and CDR2 SVGIG (reference sequence). The DNA of the CDR3 is TGTGCCTGGAGAAACACTAGCGGGAGTTTTCATGAGCAGTTCTTC. Translated: CAWRNTSGSFHEQFF.

This clone was seen just once. This chain connects TRBV6-1 to TRBJ1-5; 11 bases line up with TRBD1. With V trimmed by 6 bases and J by 7 bases, 8 bases remained unmatched. Germline V gene sequence: CDR1 MNHNS, CDR2 SASEGT. The CDR3 sequence is 15 residues long. DNA of the CDR3: TGTGCCAGCAGCTCGGGACAGGGGGAAGGACAGCCCCAGCATTTT. This codes for CASSSGQGEGQPQHF.

V is TRBV27 and J is TRBJ2-3, with 13 nucleotides matching TRBD2. The J segment lost 0 bases and the V segment lost 1 base, leaving 10 bases of the junction unmatched. The CDR3 is 20 residues long. Germline lookup yields CDR1 MNHEY and CDR2 SMNVEV (reference sequence). CDR3 sequence: CASSLWGLAGTHQSTDTQYF. The CDR3 coding sequence is TGTGCCAGCAGTTTATGGGGACTAGCGGGAACCCACCAAAGCACAGATACGCAGTATTTT.